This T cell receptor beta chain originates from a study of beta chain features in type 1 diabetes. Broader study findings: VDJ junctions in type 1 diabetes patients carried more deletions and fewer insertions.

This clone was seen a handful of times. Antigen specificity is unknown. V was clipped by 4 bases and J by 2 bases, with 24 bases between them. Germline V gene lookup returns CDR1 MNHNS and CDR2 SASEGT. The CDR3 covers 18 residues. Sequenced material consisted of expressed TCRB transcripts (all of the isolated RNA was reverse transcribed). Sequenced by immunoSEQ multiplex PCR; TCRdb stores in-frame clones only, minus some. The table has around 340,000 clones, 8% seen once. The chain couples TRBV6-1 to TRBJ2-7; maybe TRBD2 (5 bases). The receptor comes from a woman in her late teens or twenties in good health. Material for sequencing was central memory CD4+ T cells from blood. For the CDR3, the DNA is TGTGCCAGCAGTGTCTTACCGGGAAGAGGAGGCCTCCCCTACGAGCAGTACTTC. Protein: CASSVLPGRGGLPYEQYF.